Detailed here is one T cell receptor beta chain. The antigen is undetermined. The protocol was immunoSEQ multiplex PCR, while the TCRdb copy is restricted to in-frame clones and leaves out a portion. The top ten clones hold approximately 37% of a sample with some 6,900 clones, approximately 80% of them seen once. The data originate from a study of PD-1 blockade in classical Hodgkin lymphoma. General study results and limits: Baseline diversity resembling that of newly diagnosed patients was seen in complete responders. Newly diagnosed patients were said to have less baseline TCR diversity than healthy donors did.

Per germline, CDR1 SGDLS and CDR2 YYNGEE. The CDR3 is 16 amino acids. V lost 0 bases, J lost 3 bases, and 3 bases stayed unmatched. There was relapse after autologous stem cell transplantation in every patient, and there was variation in brentuximab vedotin exposure. Patients reached a best response of complete response, partial response or progressive disease. Sequencing used peripheral blood mononuclear cells (PBMCs), obtained at baseline. The chain links TRBV9 to TRBJ2-1, with TRBD2 matching 10 bases. This clonotype was sampled from a human donor with classical Hodgkin lymphoma. Written as DNA, the CDR3 is TGTGCCAGCAGCGTAGTAGCGGGAGGCTTCTACAATGAGCAGTTCTTC. Its translation: CASSVVAGGFYNEQFF.